This record concerns one TCR beta chain sequence. Measured with immunoSEQ multiplex PCR; TCRdb has only the in-frame clones, and not every one. The top ten hold about a sixth of the sample, which has 95,000 to 150,000 clones, over 75% seen once. Germline V lookup: CDR1 SGHVS, CDR2 FNYEAQ. V was clipped by 1 base and J by 2 bases; unmatched bases: 4. The CDR3 has 15 residues. The Seattle patients joined while their infection was active and were tracked longitudinally afterward. This sample was included in a study of blood T cell repertoires in COVID-19. Study in general: Sources were T cells, B-cell-depleted T cells, or PBMCs; the material itself was cDNA or gDNA.

The sequenced sample consisted of peripheral blood. This chain links TRBV7-6 with TRBJ2-5, with 7 bases aligning to TRBD2. This receptor was identified in a man aged 30-40 years with COVID-19, enrolled during active disease. The CDR3 DNA sequence: TGTGCCAGCAGCTTAGACCGGGACTATCAAGAGACCCAGTACTTC. This gives the protein CASSLDRDYQETQYF.